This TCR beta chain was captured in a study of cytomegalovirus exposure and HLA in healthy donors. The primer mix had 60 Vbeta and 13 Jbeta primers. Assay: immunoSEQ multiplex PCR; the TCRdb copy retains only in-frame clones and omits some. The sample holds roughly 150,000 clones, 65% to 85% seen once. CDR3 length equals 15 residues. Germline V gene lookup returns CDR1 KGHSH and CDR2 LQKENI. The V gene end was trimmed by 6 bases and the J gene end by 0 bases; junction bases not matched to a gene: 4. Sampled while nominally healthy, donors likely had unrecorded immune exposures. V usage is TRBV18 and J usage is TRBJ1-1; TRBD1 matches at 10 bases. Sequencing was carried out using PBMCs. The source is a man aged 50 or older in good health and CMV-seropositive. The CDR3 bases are TGTGCCAGCTCGGCGGGACAGGGGATGAACACTGAAGCTTTCTTT. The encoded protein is CASSAGQGMNTEAFF.